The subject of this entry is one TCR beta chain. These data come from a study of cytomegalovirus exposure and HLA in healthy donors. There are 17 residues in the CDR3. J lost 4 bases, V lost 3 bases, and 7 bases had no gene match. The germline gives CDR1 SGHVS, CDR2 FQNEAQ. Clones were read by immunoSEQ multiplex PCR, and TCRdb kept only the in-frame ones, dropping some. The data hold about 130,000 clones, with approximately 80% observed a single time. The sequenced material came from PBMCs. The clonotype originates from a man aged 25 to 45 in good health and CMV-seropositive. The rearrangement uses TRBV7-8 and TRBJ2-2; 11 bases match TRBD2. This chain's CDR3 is CASSFIAGGQITGELFF. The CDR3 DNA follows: TGTGCCAGCAGCTTTATAGCGGGGGGGCAAATCACCGGGGAGCTGTTTTTT.